The 10 T cell receptor beta chains below come from one sample, sequenced in a study of identical twins. TCRdb analysed the 5' RACE reads with MiXCR anew, one entry per CDR3 protein. The sample holds around 530,000 distinct CDR3 sequences, about 16% seen once. This same sample was also taken into another study, of yellow fever vaccine responses in identical twins.

The material sequenced was CD4+ T cells sorted from blood. The source of these receptors is a woman aged 18-35 years in good health.

The chain is built from TRBV18 and TRBJ2-5; the D is unclear. Trimming shortened V by 1 base and J by 4 bases, and 10 bases separated the two germline ends. Germline CDR1 reads KGHSH; CDR2 reads LQKENI. CDR3 size: 14 residues. CDR3: CASSPREGRETQYF. The CDR3 region has the DNA TGTGCCAGCTCACCACGCGAAGGTAGAGAGACCCAGTACTTC.

The chain links TRBV19 to TRBJ2-7; 9 bases map to TRBD2. The CDR3 has 13 amino acids. The germline CDR1 and CDR2 sequences are LNHDA and SQIVND (reference sequence). V lost 6 bases, J lost 4 bases, and 4 bases stayed unmatched. This chain's CDR3 is CASSKTSGYEQYF. CDR3 DNA: TGTGCCAGTAGCAAGACTAGCGGATACGAGCAGTACTTC.

The rearrangement joins TRBV2 to TRBJ2-2; 9 bases are shared with TRBD2. V lost 6 bases to trimming and J lost 0 bases; unmatched junction nucleotides: 5. Germline assignment: CDR1 SNHLY and CDR2 FYNNEI. The CDR3 totals 16 residues. This CDR3 reads CASSGASGANTGELFF. CDR3 bases: TGTGCCAGCAGCGGGGCTAGCGGGGCGAACACCGGGGAGCTGTTTTTT.

The chain employs TRBV6-5 and TRBJ1-5, with D perhaps TRBD1 (5 bases). With 1 base removed from V and 2 bases from J, the gap between germline ends came to 15 bases. Germline CDR1 is MNHEY and CDR2 is SVGAGI. The CDR3 loop spans 17 amino acids. In nucleotides, the CDR3 is TGTGCCAGCAGTTACTGGGTGAGTGGGGACGGCAATCAGCCCCAGCATTTT. Residues: CASSYWVSGDGNQPQHF.

The rearrangement uses TRBV27 and TRBJ2-1, with D perhaps TRBD2 (6 bases). From germline, CDR1 is MNHEY and CDR2 SMNVEV (reference sequence). Trimming removed 8 bases at V and 7 bases at J, with 9 bases between. The CDR3 is 11 amino acids. The CDR3 loop is CASGGWNEQFF. The DNA of the CDR3 is TGTGCCAGCGGGGGGTGGAATGAGCAGTTCTTC.

This clonotype was seen only a few times. V is TRBV7-9 and J is TRBJ2-2, with 9 bases fitting TRBD2. Germline CDR1 is SEHNR and CDR2 is FQNEAQ (reference sequence). CDR3 size: 17 residues. V lost 7 bases and J lost 4; bases outside the gene matches: 13. The CDR3 DNA sequence: TGTGCCAGCAAATCGAGGAGAGTAGCGGGGGCCACCGGGGAGCTGTTTTTT. Translation: CASKSRRVAGATGELFF.

This clonotype has a single count. The CDR3 DNA reads TGCGCCAGCAGGCTTGTAGCAGGCGATGAGCAGTTCTTC. Protein sequence: CASRLVAGDEQFF. V usage is TRBV5-1 and J usage is TRBJ2-1; D unclear. The length of the CDR3 is 13 residues. V lost 5 bases and J lost 8, with 14 bases in between. Germline-derived CDR1 and CDR2 are SGHRS and YFSETQ.

This clonotype was detected a few times. The CDR3 nucleotides are TGTGCCAGCAGTTCACAGGGTCGGCGCACCTTC. Its translation is CASSSQGRRTF. V usage is TRBV12-3 or TRBV12-4 and J usage is TRBJ1-2, with a tentative D call TRBD1 (6 bases). There are 11 residues in the CDR3. V gave up 4 bases and J gave up 13 bases, with 13 bases separating them.

The chain links TRBV12-3 or TRBV12-4 to TRBJ2-1; TRBD1 or TRBD2 may be the D gene (5 bases each). CDR3 size: 14 residues. Trimming pared 5 bases from V and 2 bases from J, leaving 10 bases between. CDR3 nucleotide sequence: TGTGCCAGCAGTCCAGGGACGACCTACAATGAGCAGTTCTTC. Protein: CASSPGTTYNEQFF.

This clonotype occurred a few times. The J gene is TRBJ2-7, the V gene TRBV4-2; TRBD2 agrees at 13 bases. The junction had 4 bases not matched to a gene; V was cut back by 4 bases and J by 4 bases. This CDR3 region has 15 residues. The germline V gene has CDR1 LGHNA and CDR2 YNFKEQ. The DNA of the CDR3 is TGTGCCAGCAGCCCCACTAGCGGGAGGGAATACGAGCAGTACTTC. Amino acid sequence: CASSPTSGREYEQYF.